These 27 T cell receptor beta chains originate from one sample sequenced in a study of T cells in women clearing cervical HPV infection. The table came from immunoSEQ multiplex PCR; TCRdb's copy has only in-frame clones and leaves some out. The sample table sets out roughly 15,000 clones. The sequenced sample was blood buffy coat. These receptors originate from a woman between 18 and 70 years old with a cervical HPV16 infection that either progressed to CIN3+ or cleared (not recorded which).

As to this clone: The read finishes 3 residues shy of the CDR3 end, and the germline J gene is used to complete it. This chain uses TRBV5-1 with TRBJ2-3; 10 nucleotides match TRBD2. Trimming cost V 1 base and J 1 base; bases outside gene matches: 9. CDR3 length: 18 amino acids. Germline CDR1 SGHRS, CDR2 YFSETQ. The CDR3 bases that were read are TGCGCCAGCAGCTTGCCTAGCGGGAGAGGAGAAGGCACAGATACG. This sequence encodes CASSLPSGRGEGTDT. The complete CDR3 sequence is CASSLPSGRGEGTDTQYF.

For this clone: The observed sequence ends 3 residues before the CDR3 terminus, with the missing tail filled in from the germline J gene. The chain couples TRBV20-1 to TRBJ1-5; TRBD1 matches at 7 bases. Trimming removed 4 bases from V and 3 bases from J; junction bases left unmatched: 6. The germline V gene encodes CDR1 DFQATT and CDR2 SNEGSKA (reference sequence). This CDR3 is built from 14 residues. The CDR3 sequence is CSATLTGNNQPQHF. The part of the CDR3 DNA that was read is TGCAGTGCTACATTGACAGGGAACAATCAGCCC.

About this clone itself: The read gets to within 3 residues of the CDR3 end, and the germline J gene fills in the rest. The gene calls are TRBV7-9 and TRBJ2-1; D remains unclear. Looked up from germline, CDR1 is SEHNR and CDR2 is FQNEAQ (reference sequence). Trimming cost V 1 base and J 7 bases, with 11 bases left between them. The CDR3 has 14 amino acids. The CDR3 sequence is CASSLGLPWNEQFF. CDR3 bases read: TGTGCCAGCAGCTTAGGGCTTCCGTGGAATGAG.

As concerns this clone: The read ends 3 residues shy of where the CDR3 ends; the end is completed using the germline J gene. The V and J genes are TRBV5-1 and TRBJ1-1, with TRBD1 identical over 8 bases. The ends lost 4 bases at V and 2 bases at J; junction bases unmatched: 10. This CDR3 comprises 16 residues. The germline gives CDR1 SGHRS, CDR2 YFSETQ. This CDR3 reads CASSPRDRGSNTEAFF. CDR3 bases read: TGCGCCAGCAGCCCCCGAGACAGGGGTTCAAACACTGAA.

A remark on this clone: The read finishes 3 residues shy of the CDR3 end, and the germline J gene is used to complete it. The chain joins TRBV19 to TRBJ1-5; D is uncertain. V dropped 3 bases and J dropped 0 bases, with 9 bases sitting between them. The CDR3 has 15 amino acids. CDR1 and CDR2 from the germline V gene are LNHDA and SQIVND (reference sequence). Partial CDR3 DNA: TGTGCCAGTAGTATCAGATTGAATAGCAATCAGCCC. Amino acid sequence: CASSIRLNSNQP. The CDR3, in full, reads CASSIRLNSNQPQHF. The full variable domain, in which reference TRBV19 and TRBJ1-5 provide the parts outside the CDR3, is DGGITQSPKYLFRKEGQNVTLSCEQNLNHDAMYWYRQDPGQGLRLIYYSQIVNDFQKGDIAEGYSVSREKKESFPLTVTSAQKNPTAFYLCASSIRLNSNQPQHFGDGTRLSIL.

Of note for this clone: With the read ending 3 residues before the CDR3 end, the germline J gene is used to fill in that end. This chain uses TRBV6-1 with TRBJ2-5; D is perhaps TRBD2 (5 bases). The V gene lost 2 bases and the J gene lost 7 bases, with 11 bases spanning the gap. The CDR3 length is 13 residues. Germline values: CDR1 MNHNS, CDR2 SASEGT. CDR3 residues: CASSEYTAGTQYF. CDR3 bases read: TGTGCCAGCAGTGAATATACGGCGGGGACC.

Comments on this clone: The read terminates 3 residues before the CDR3 end, so the remaining end is supplied by the germline J gene. V gene TRBV27 combines with J gene TRBJ1-1; maybe TRBD1 (6 bases). The CDR3 is 12 residues long. With 10 bases removed from V and 7 bases from J, the gap between germline ends came to 16 bases. Germline loops: CDR1 MNHEY, CDR2 SMNVEV (reference sequence). CDR3 sequence reads: CAIVGALGEAFF. The sequenced part of the CDR3 DNA is TGTGCCATCGTGGGGGCCCTAGGTGAA.

Concerning this clone: Read sequence stops 3 residues before the CDR3 end, and the germline J gene provides the missing end. The chain is built from TRBV14 and TRBJ1-1, with 7 bases lining up with TRBD1. Germline V gene data show CDR1 as SGHDN and CDR2 as FVKESK. The CDR3 sequence is 14 residues long. The ends lost 1 base at V and 7 bases at J; junction bases unmatched: 6. The part of the CDR3 DNA that was read is TGTGCCAGCAGCCAAGTGAGACAGGGCGTTGAA. It specifies CASSQVRQGVE. The whole CDR3 reads CASSQVRQGVEAFF.

With regard to this clone: The read is 3 residues too short to cover the CDR3 end, so that end is filled in from the germline J gene. This rearrangement joins TRBV19 to TRBJ2-1; D possibly corresponds to TRBD1 (7 bases). CDR3 size: 20 residues. Germline V CDR1 and CDR2: LNHDA, SQIVND (reference sequence). Trimming removed 6 bases at V and 5 bases at J, with 32 bases between. The DNA read from the CDR3 is TGTGCCAGTAGCGCCCCCCGGGACAGAATATCGGGACTGGTTGACAATGAG. It codes for CASSAPRDRISGLVDNE. The complete CDR3 sequence is CASSAPRDRISGLVDNEQFF.

In regard to this clone: The read ends 3 residues before the CDR3 terminus; that terminus is restored from the germline J gene. V is TRBV6-2 or TRBV6-3 and J is TRBJ2-1, with D possibly TRBD1 on 6 matching bases. Germline CDR1 reads MNHEY; CDR2 reads SVGEGT. The CDR3 is made up of 15 amino acids. Trimming took off 6 bases at V and 4 bases at J, with 16 bases between the two ends. The sequenced CDR3 bases are TGTGCCAGCAGCCCAGTTGGGACACTTTACAATGAG. Protein product: CASSPVGTLYNE. The CDR3 in full is CASSPVGTLYNEQFF.

About this clone itself: The read finishes 3 residues shy of the CDR3 end, and the germline J gene is used to complete it. This chain connects TRBV11-2 to TRBJ1-4, with 7 bases identical to TRBD1. Per the germline V gene, CDR1 is SGHAT and CDR2 is FQNNGV. The CDR3 runs 15 residues. J lost 8 bases, V lost 5 bases, and 11 bases had no gene match. CDR3 DNA, as far as it was read: TGTGCCAGCAGCCCCACAGGGGTGGGAGCGGAAAAA. Translating gives CASSPTGVGAEK. The full CDR3 is CASSPTGVGAEKLFF.

Comments on this clone: The read is 3 residues too short to cover the CDR3 end, so that end is filled in from the germline J gene. V gene TRBV4-1 combines with J gene TRBJ1-6; 12 nucleotides align to TRBD1. The J segment lost 6 bases and the V segment lost 1 base, leaving 1 base of the junction unmatched. Germline CDR1 and CDR2: MGHRA and YSYEKL. The CDR3 is 16 residues long. CDR3: CASSQGDRGRNSPLHF. The sequenced CDR3 bases are TGCGCCAGCAGCCAAGGGGACAGGGGGCGTAATTCACCC.

About this clone itself: Read coverage stops 3 residues before the CDR3 terminus; the germline J gene supplies the remainder. The chain recombines TRBV6-2 or TRBV6-3 with TRBJ2-1; 9 bases agree with TRBD2. CDR1 is MNHEY and CDR2 is SVGEGT in the germline V gene. The ends lost 8 bases at V and 4 bases at J; junction bases unmatched: 15. This CDR3 has 17 amino acids. The sequenced CDR3 bases are TGTGCCAGCGGACTGACCAAGGGAACTAGCGGGTACAATGAG. This sequence encodes CASGLTKGTSGYNE. The whole CDR3 protein reads CASGLTKGTSGYNEQFF.

With respect to this clone: The sequenced fragment ends 3 residues before the CDR3 boundary, so the rest is inferred from the germline J gene. The chain uses TRBV28 and TRBJ2-4; D not resolved. The CDR3 consists of 14 residues. Trimming removed 6 bases at V and 1 base at J, with 10 bases between. Germline assignment: CDR1 MDHEN and CDR2 SYDVKM. CDR3 residues: CASSPFLAKNIQYF. The CDR3 bases that were read are TGTGCCAGCAGCCCCTTTTTGGCCAAAAACATT.

As regards this clone: The read terminates 3 residues before the CDR3 end, so the remaining end is supplied by the germline J gene. This rearrangement joins TRBV5-1 to TRBJ1-1; D perhaps matches TRBD1 (6 bases). This CDR3 has 13 amino acids. V lost 5 bases and J lost 7, with 15 bases in between. Germline loops: CDR1 SGHRS, CDR2 YFSETQ. The CDR3 bases that were read are TGCGCCAGCAGACCCCCAGGGGCTGTTGAA. Encoded protein: CASRPPGAVE. The full CDR3 reads CASRPPGAVEAFF.

Turning to this clone: The CDR3 end is not reached by the read, which stops 3 residues before it; the germline J gene fills it in. This chain joins TRBV5-1 and TRBJ2-3, with 9 bases identical to TRBD1. The CDR3 is made up of 15 amino acids. CDR1 is SGHRS and CDR2 is YFSETQ in the germline V gene. The ends lost 6 bases at V and 7 bases at J; junction bases unmatched: 12. The covered CDR3 bases are TGCGCCAGCACCTTCGGGGACAGGGTGTCAAATACG. Amino acids: CASTFGDRVSNT. The CDR3 in full is CASTFGDRVSNTQYF.

A word on this clone: The read gets to within 3 residues of the CDR3 end, and the germline J gene fills in the rest. V usage is TRBV19 and J usage is TRBJ1-1, with D perhaps TRBD1 (6 bases). Germline V CDR1 and CDR2: LNHDA, SQIVND (reference sequence). Deletions cut 5 bases from V and 0 bases from J, with 13 bases between. The CDR3 runs to 15 residues. CDR3 loop: CASSSRTVMNTEAFF. The part of the CDR3 DNA that was read is TGTGCCAGTAGTTCCCGGACAGTTATGAACACTGAA.

For this clone: The CDR3 extends 3 residues past the end of the read, so its final part is completed from the germline J gene. The chain links TRBV20-1 to TRBJ2-1; D is possibly TRBD1 (5 bases). Germline V gene sequence: CDR1 DFQATT, CDR2 SNEGSKA (reference sequence). V shed 6 bases and J shed 7 bases, with 19 bases lying between them. The CDR3 contains 14 residues. The CDR3 reads CSARGHSGSNEQFF. CDR3 bases read: TGCAGTGCCCGCGGCCATTCAGGGTCAAATGAG.

As concerns this clone: Sequencing ends 3 residues short of the CDR3 end; the germline J gene provides the rest. This chain uses TRBV20-1 with TRBJ1-5; TRBD1 matches at 8 bases. The CDR3 extends over 15 amino acids. Germline CDR1 reads DFQATT; CDR2 reads SNEGSKA (reference sequence). The ends lost 0 bases at V and 6 bases at J; junction bases unmatched: 7. CDR3 sequence reads: CSARDTGQGFQPQHF. Incomplete CDR3 DNA: TGCAGTGCTAGAGACACCGGACAGGGTTTTCAGCCC.

To note about this clone: Coverage ceases 3 residues before the CDR3 finishes, and the germline J gene fills in the end. The chain combines TRBV29-1 with TRBJ2-1, with TRBD1 matching 7 bases. The CDR3 runs 12 residues. Trimming took 4 bases from V and 6 from J; bases not matched to a gene: 3. Looked up from germline, CDR1 is SQVTM and CDR2 is ANQGSEA. The part of the CDR3 DNA that was read is TGCAGCGTTGGACAGGGTAGCAATGAG. This sequence encodes CSVGQGSNE. The whole CDR3 protein is CSVGQGSNEQFF.

According to its frequency, this clone is medium-sized. The CDR3 end is not reached by the read, which stops 3 residues before it; the germline J gene fills it in. The V gene is TRBV10-3, the J gene TRBJ2-3; perhaps TRBD2 as D (6 bases). Trimming shortened V by 7 bases and J by 2 bases, and 10 bases separated the two germline ends. Germline V gene data show CDR1 as ENHRY and CDR2 as SYGVKD. The CDR3 runs to 13 residues. The CDR3 reads CAINRDSTDTQYF. The sequenced CDR3 bases are TGTGCCATCAACCGGGACTCCACAGATACG.

As regards this clone: The read stops 3 residues short of the end of the CDR3; the missing end is completed from the germline J gene. The chain uses TRBV4-1 and TRBJ2-7, with TRBD1 as a possible D gene (5 bases). This CDR3 is 15 amino acids long. The germline gives CDR1 MGHRA, CDR2 YSYEKL. V was pared by 4 bases and J by 3 bases, with 16 bases between. The sequenced part of the CDR3 DNA is TGCGCCAGCAGCCCCCATAGAGGAACAGGCTACGAG. This gives the protein CASSPHRGTGYE. The full CDR3 sequence reads CASSPHRGTGYEQYF.

A note on this clone: The read gets to within 3 residues of the CDR3 end, and the germline J gene fills in the rest. The V call is TRBV30, the J call TRBJ2-5, with 9 bases that match TRBD2. V dropped 3 bases and J dropped 0; count of bases not matched to a gene: 5. The CDR3 sequence is 15 residues long. Per the germline V gene, CDR1 is GTSNPN and CDR2 is SVGIG (reference sequence). CDR3 bases read: TGTGCCTGGAGCCCGGGACTAGCCCACCAAGAGACC. Translation: CAWSPGLAHQET. The complete CDR3 sequence is CAWSPGLAHQETQYF.

A remark on this clone: The read ends 3 residues early relative to the CDR3; the germline J gene fills the gap. The chain joins TRBV27 to TRBJ1-2; 9 bases fit TRBD1. The CDR3 contains 15 residues. Germline CDR1 and CDR2: MNHEY and SMNVEV (reference sequence). Trimming took 5 bases from V and 2 from J; bases not matched to a gene: 6. The part of the CDR3 DNA that was read is TGTGCCAGCAGTGTCGGACAGGGGCCGAACTATGGC. Protein product: CASSVGQGPNYG. The entire CDR3 reads CASSVGQGPNYGYTF.

A word on this clone: The read terminates 3 residues ahead of where the CDR3 ends, so the germline J gene completes it. J is TRBJ1-3 and V is TRBV19; D call uncertain. The CDR3 extends over 14 amino acids. The ends were cut back, 5 bases at V and 0 bases at J, with 8 bases in the middle. The germline V gene has CDR1 LNHDA and CDR2 SQIVND (reference sequence). The CDR3 loop reads CASSRGYSGNTIYF. CDR3 bases read: TGTGCCAGTAGTCGGGGATACTCTGGAAACACC.

As regards this clone: Coverage ceases 3 residues before the CDR3 finishes, and the germline J gene fills in the end. J is TRBJ1-2 and V is TRBV10-3; D call uncertain. Germline V gives CDR1 ENHRY, CDR2 SYGVKD. V was clipped by 2 bases and J by 0 bases, with 4 bases between them. The CDR3 contains 13 residues. The covered CDR3 bases are TGTGCCATCAGTGAGCGGGCTAACTATGGC. Translated: CAISERANYG. The CDR3 as a whole reads CAISERANYGYTF.

Worth noting for this clone: The sequenced fragment ends 3 residues before the CDR3 boundary, so the rest is inferred from the germline J gene. J is TRBJ1-1 and V is TRBV29-1; D gene uncertain. Germline loops: CDR1 SQVTM, CDR2 ANQGSEA. The CDR3 is 10 residues long. The CDR3 is CSVSQREAFF. The CDR3 bases that were read are TGCAGCGTTAGTCAGAGAGAA.